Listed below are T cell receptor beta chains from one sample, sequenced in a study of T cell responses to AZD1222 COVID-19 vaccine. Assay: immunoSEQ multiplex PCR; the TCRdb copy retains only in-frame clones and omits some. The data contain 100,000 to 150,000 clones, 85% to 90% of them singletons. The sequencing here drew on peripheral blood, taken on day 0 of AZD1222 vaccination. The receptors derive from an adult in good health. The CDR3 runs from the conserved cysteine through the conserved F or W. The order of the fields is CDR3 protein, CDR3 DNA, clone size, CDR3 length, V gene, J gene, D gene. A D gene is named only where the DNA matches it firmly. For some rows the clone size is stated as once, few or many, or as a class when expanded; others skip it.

CASSLRTSGTGSEQYF,TGTGCCAGCAGCTTGCGGACTAGCGGGACAGGAAGCGAGCAGTACTTC,NA,16,TRBV7-9,TRBJ2-7,TRBD2
CASSFGHLEQFF,TGTGCCAGCAGCTTCGGACACCTTGAGCAGTTCTTC,NA,12,TRBV7-9,TRBJ2-1,NA
CAKATSGSPEQYF,TGTGCCAAAGCGACTAGCGGGAGCCCCGAGCAGTACTTC,NA,13,TRBV5-4,TRBJ2-7,TRBD2
CASSLQQAEKLFF,TGCGCCAGCAGCTTGCAACAGGCCGAAAAACTGTTTTTT,NA,13,TRBV5-1,TRBJ1-4,NA
CASSDGAGGVQETQYF,TGTGCCAGCAGCGATGGGGCAGGGGGCGTCCAAGAGACCCAGTACTTC,NA,16,TRBV7-7,TRBJ2-5,TRBD1
CASSATGVRSPLHF,TGTGCCAGCAGCGCTACAGGGGTCCGTTCACCCCTCCACTTT,once,14,TRBV5-6,TRBJ1-6,TRBD1
CASSLDPKREQFF,TGTGCCAGCAGCTTAGACCCCAAACGGGAGCAGTTCTTC,NA,13,TRBV7-2,TRBJ2-1,NA
CAWSPPPRRAEKLFF,TGTGCCTGGAGTCCTCCGCCCCGGCGGGCTGAAAAACTGTTTTTT,once,15,TRBV30,TRBJ1-4,NA
CAGRQGMNTEAFF,TGTGCCGGACGACAGGGCATGAACACTGAAGCTTTCTTT,NA,13,TRBV10-3,TRBJ1-1,TRBD1
CASISGGRNQPQHF,TGTGCCAGCATTTCGGGGGGACGCAATCAGCCCCAGCATTTT,NA,14,TRBV6-6,TRBJ1-5,NA
CASSPPSIAGAQETQYF,TGTGCCAGCAGTCCCCCCTCGATAGCGGGCGCACAAGAGACCCAGTACTTC,NA,17,TRBV28,TRBJ2-5,TRBD2
CASSLFPDNYEQYF,TGTGCCAGCAGTTTGTTCCCGGACAACTACGAGCAGTACTTC,medium-sized,14,TRBV28,TRBJ2-7,NA
CASSQGLEADTQYF,TGTGCCAGCAGCCAAGGACTCGAGGCAGATACGCAGTATTTT,NA,14,TRBV7-3,TRBJ2-3,NA
CASSLGRTYNSPLHF,TGTGCCAGCAGCTTGGGCAGGACCTATAATTCACCCCTCCACTTT,NA,15,TRBV5-4,TRBJ1-6,NA
CASSAAGSNTQYF,TGTGCCAGCAGCGCGGCCGGATCAAATACGCAGTATTTT,NA,13,TRBV5-4,TRBJ2-3,NA
CASRGFYEQYF,TGTGCCAGCAGGGGATTCTACGAGCAGTACTTC,once,11,TRBV2,TRBJ2-7,NA
CASSGTGDEKLFF,TGTGCCAGCTCCGGGACAGGGGATGAAAAACTGTTTTTT,NA,13,TRBV25-1,TRBJ1-4,TRBD1
CASSSPGQGTETQYF,TGTGCCAGCAGCTCCCCGGGACAGGGTACGGAGACCCAGTACTTC,NA,15,TRBV7-9,TRBJ2-5,TRBD1
CAWSEDSNQPQHF,TGTGCCTGGAGTGAGGATAGCAATCAGCCCCAGCATTTT,NA,13,TRBV30,TRBJ1-5,NA
CASSIVQGSYEQYF,TGTGCCAGTAGTATAGTTCAGGGTTCCTACGAGCAGTACTTC,NA,14,TRBV19,TRBJ2-7,NA
CASRPLRTAESNEQFF,TGTGCCAGTAGACCGCTCCGGACAGCGGAGAGCAATGAGCAGTTCTTC,NA,16,TRBV19,TRBJ2-1,NA
CASSPWVGRMNTEAFF,TGTGCCAGCAGCCCGTGGGTGGGGCGAATGAACACTGAAGCTTTCTTT,once,16,TRBV7-2,TRBJ1-1,NA
CASSQVGETQYF,TGTGCCAGCAGCCAAGTTGGAGAGACCCAGTACTTC,NA,12,TRBV3-1/TRBV3-2,TRBJ2-5,NA
CASSQEGETGTALAKNIQYF,TGCGCCAGCAGCCAAGAGGGGGAGACCGGGACAGCTTTAGCCAAAAACATTCAGTACTTC,NA,20,TRBV4-3,TRBJ2-4,TRBD1
CASSGGYNSPLHF,TGCGCCAGCAGCGGGGGTTATAATTCACCCCTCCACTTT,few,13,TRBV5-1,TRBJ1-6,NA
CASLDRGNGYTF,TGTGCCAGCTTGGACAGGGGGAATGGCTACACCTTC,once,12,TRBV2,TRBJ1-2,TRBD1
CASSQELAGGEDTGELFF,TGCGCCAGCAGCCAAGAGCTAGCGGGAGGGGAAGACACCGGGGAGCTGTTTTTT,NA,18,TRBV4-3,TRBJ2-2,TRBD2
CASSWGQGGGHF,TGTGCCAGCAGTTGGGGACAGGGAGGGGGGCATTTT,NA,12,TRBV6-2/TRBV6-3,TRBJ1-5,TRBD1
CASSLGGIGTGELFF,TGCGCCAGCAGCTTGGGAGGGATCGGGACCGGGGAGCTGTTTTTT,NA,15,TRBV5-1,TRBJ2-2,NA
CASSLARGIDKTFF,TGTGCCAGCAGCTTAGCAAGGGGAATAGATAAGACTTTCTTT,once,14,TRBV7-2,TRBJ1-1,NA
CATLSADSANTEAFF,TGTGCCACCCTATCCGCCGACAGTGCGAACACTGAAGCTTTCTTT,NA,15,TRBV28,TRBJ1-1,NA
CASSPDGNTEAFF,TGCGCCAGCAGCCCGGACGGTAACACTGAAGCTTTCTTT,NA,13,TRBV5-1,TRBJ1-1,NA
CASSLSPTGANEQYF,TGTGCCAGCAGTTTAAGCCCCACCGGGGCCAACGAGCAGTACTTC,NA,15,TRBV27,TRBJ2-7,NA
CASSFAANYGYTF,TGTGCCAGCAGTTTCGCAGCTAACTATGGCTACACCTTC,NA,13,TRBV28,TRBJ1-2,NA
CASSLPGEYEQYF,TGTGCCAGCAGCCTCCCCGGGGAATACGAGCAGTACTTC,few,13,TRBV5-4,TRBJ2-7,NA
CASSLGILAGGNIQYF,TGCGCCAGCAGCTTGGGGATACTAGCGGGGGGCAACATTCAGTACTTC,NA,16,TRBV5-1,TRBJ2-4,TRBD2
CASSYQNKRGDAEAFF,TGTGCCAGCAGTTACCAAAACAAAAGGGGAGACGCTGAAGCTTTCTTT,NA,16,TRBV6-5,TRBJ1-1,NA
CASSPPGSTRAYTEAFF,TGTGCCAGCTCACCCCCTGGTTCAACTCGGGCCTACACTGAAGCTTTCTTT,NA,17,TRBV18,TRBJ1-1,NA
CASSPEGYTGELFF,TGTGCCAGCAGTCCTGAAGGTTACACCGGGGAGCTGTTTTTT,NA,14,TRBV11-2,TRBJ2-2,NA
CASTPGGAGYTF,TGTGCCAGCACCCCGGGGGGAGCTGGCTACACCTTC,NA,12,TRBV11-2,TRBJ1-2,NA
CASAGNSPLHF,TGTGCCAGCGCAGGGAATTCACCCCTCCACTTT,few,11,TRBV2,TRBJ1-6,NA
CASIWAGGTEAFF,TGTGCCAGCATTTGGGCAGGAGGCACTGAAGCTTTCTTT,NA,13,TRBV28,TRBJ1-1,NA
CASSLGVLTYGYTF,TGTGCCAGCAGCCTCGGCGTACTAACCTATGGCTACACCTTC,NA,14,TRBV5-6,TRBJ1-2,NA
CASKTRGRAFF,TGTGCCAGCAAGACCCGGGGGCGAGCTTTCTTT,NA,11,TRBV27,TRBJ1-1,NA
CASSFTRISSYNEQFF,TGTGCCAGCTCCTTCACTCGGATTAGCTCCTACAATGAGCAGTTCTTC,NA,16,TRBV18,TRBJ2-1,NA
CAIMERLESPLHF,TGTGCCATCATGGAGAGGCTGGAGTCACCCCTCCACTTT,NA,13,TRBV10-3,TRBJ1-6,NA
CSVGRSGQYNEQFF,TGCAGCGTTGGGCGGAGCGGGCAGTACAATGAGCAGTTCTTC,NA,14,TRBV29-1,TRBJ2-1,NA
CAWSRGTPSNSALHF,TGTGCCTGGAGTCGTGGGACTCCCTCTAATTCAGCCCTCCACTTT,few,15,TRBV30,TRBJ1-6,NA
CASSVVPSGPGANVLTF,TGTGCCAGCAGCGTAGTTCCTAGCGGACCTGGGGCCAACGTCCTGACTTTC,NA,17,TRBV9,TRBJ2-6,TRBD2
CASSLRQFQETQYF,TGTGCTAGCAGCTTACGACAATTTCAAGAGACCCAGTACTTC,NA,14,TRBV7-7,TRBJ2-5,NA
CASSYYRGPYEQYF,TGTGCCAGCAGTTACTATCGGGGACCCTACGAGCAGTACTTC,few,14,TRBV6-5,TRBJ2-7,NA
CASSQGIEGYQPQHF,TGTGCCAGCAGCCAAGGGATCGAGGGATATCAGCCCCAGCATTTT,NA,15,TRBV3-1/TRBV3-2,TRBJ1-5,NA
CASSARTSGGNEQFF,TGTGCCAGTAGTGCCAGGACTAGCGGGGGTAATGAGCAGTTCTTC,NA,15,TRBV19,TRBJ2-1,TRBD2
CASSESGASSYEQYF,TGCGCCAGCAGTGAATCCGGGGCGAGCTCCTACGAGCAGTACTTC,NA,15,TRBV10-1,TRBJ2-7,NA
CASSIVTGQGALGYTF,TGTGCCAGTAGTATAGTTACTGGACAAGGGGCGCTTGGCTACACCTTC,NA,16,TRBV19,TRBJ1-2,NA
CASSLATSSYNEQFF,TGCGCCAGCAGCTTGGCAACAAGCTCCTACAATGAGCAGTTCTTC,NA,15,TRBV5-1,TRBJ2-1,NA
CASSESGVAGVEQYF,TGCGCCAGCAGTGAGTCGGGCGTAGCGGGAGTCGAGCAGTACTTC,few,15,TRBV10-1,TRBJ2-7,TRBD2